This T cell receptor (beta chain) came from a study of OX40 agonist ivuxolimab in advanced cancers. Turning to the study itself: Ivuxolimab, which is an agonistic anti-OX40 (CD134) antibody, was administered to the patients. The study, taken as a whole, reports: CD8+ T cells averaged more expanded clones than CD4+.

About this clone: Its antigen is not identified.

The repertoire was sequenced with immunoSEQ multiplex PCR; TCRdb's copy has only in-frame clones and lacks some. The top ten hold approximately 0.8% of the sample, which has approximately 90,000 clones, 85% to 90% seen once. Germline lookup yields CDR1 WNHNN and CDR2 SYGVQD (reference sequence). Trimming took off 9 bases at V and 10 bases at J, with 13 bases between the two ends. This CDR3 has 12 amino acids. This rearrangement joins TRBV10-1 to TRBJ1-6, with D hard to call. The TCR sequence derives from an adult with an advanced solid tumor such as melanoma, head and neck, liver or kidney cancer. This sample comprised CD4+ or CD8+ T cells sorted from blood, obtained in a trial of the OX40 agonist ivuxolimab. The CDR3 region is CARPEWSSPLHF. CDR3 DNA: TGCGCCAGGCCAGAGTGGAGCTCACCCCTCCACTTT.